This is a list of T cell receptor beta chains from one sample in a study of blood T cell repertoires in COVID-19. Produced via immunoSEQ multiplex PCR; TCRdb's table is partial and in-frame only. The table has roughly 68,000 clones, roughly 80% seen once. The sequenced material came from PBMCs or T cells enriched from blood (not recorded which). The source is a woman aged 40 to 50 with acute COVID-19. Each CDR3 is given with its conserved first and last residue.

14	TRBV29-1	TRBJ1-2	CGGGGDSSRSGYTF
19	TRBV4-1	TRBJ1-6	CASSQGDSGFGSYNSPLHF
15	TRBV29-1	TRBJ2-7	CSVEDHGTGSYEQYF
14	TRBV7-6	TRBJ2-1	CASSLFLADNEQFF
17	TRBV7-8	TRBJ1-1	CASSLEAAALGNTEAFF
14	TRBV9	TRBJ1-3	CASSEARGTNTIYF
14	TRBV5-4	TRBJ1-1	CASSWTGMNTEAFF
14	TRBV9	TRBJ2-1	CASSVDGQGREQFF
16	TRBV4-1	TRBJ1-3	CASSPYHRGLGNTIYF
13	TRBV29-1	TRBJ2-7	CSVRVPSSYEQYF
13	TRBV6-5	TRBJ1-3	CAAGGGAGNTIYF
17	TRBV5-6	TRBJ1-4	CASSLARGSGISEKLFF
17	TRBV19	TRBJ2-6	CASRPGQGVSGANVLTF
16	TRBV7-9	TRBJ1-3	CASSLQPTGGGNTIYF
14	TRBV11-2	TRBJ1-2	CASSLVGVLYGYTF
13	TRBV7-2	TRBJ1-2	CASSPDLNYGYTF
15	TRBV27	TRBJ2-5	CASSPEGRSRETQYF
15	TRBV28	TRBJ1-5	CATLTGTGRNQPQHF
14	TRBV18	TRBJ2-7	CASSPLPTGDEQYF
14	TRBV7-2	TRBJ2-2	CASRPAGITGELFF
15	TRBV4-1	TRBJ2-3	CASSSRLAGTDTQYF
14	TRBV20-1	TRBJ1-5	CSASWGQGPQPQHF
12	TRBV6-6	TRBJ2-1	CASRSGYNEQFF
13	TRBV6-5	TRBJ2-5	CASRRTGWETQYF
14	TRBV10-3	TRBJ2-2	CAISGTENTGELFF
15	TRBV13	TRBJ1-6	CASSLRTGLTTPLHF
17	TRBV9	TRBJ2-2	CASSAWSGSGGTGELFF
18	TRBV5-8	TRBJ2-2	CASSAWGQLAGDSGELFF
16	TRBV5-8	TRBJ2-1	CASSLAWGRSYNEQFF
15	TRBV11-2	TRBJ1-1	CASSLASGSGTEAFF
15	TRBV3-1/TRBV3-2	TRBJ2-5	CASSIPSGSQETQYF
15	TRBV7-9	TRBJ2-2	CASSLAGGPAGELFF
16	TRBV5-1	TRBJ1-4	CASSFDTQEGNEKLFF
16	TRBV28	TRBJ2-6	CASSILGGSGANVLTF
13	TRBV29-1	TRBJ2-7	CSVGRQGAHEQYF
14	TRBV23-1	TRBJ2-1	CASTREASYNEQFF
18	TRBV11-2	TRBJ2-6	CASSLAGQGLRGANVLTF
14	TRBV10-3	TRBJ2-1	CAISGTSGRDEQFF
14	TRBV5-1	TRBJ2-1	CASSSDRTQNEQFF
15	TRBV28	TRBJ2-7	CASSLGGRSSYEQYF
14	TRBV9	TRBJ2-3	CASSPGGAADTQYF
15	TRBV3-1/TRBV3-2	TRBJ1-6	CASSLGTGAHSPLHF
16	TRBV28	TRBJ2-7	CASITGTIEGNYEQYF
17	TRBV4-1	TRBJ2-3	CASSQGGTSGRSDTQYF
15	TRBV11-3	TRBJ2-1	CASSEGTGVGNEQFF
14	TRBV6-1	TRBJ1-1	CASSETGTDTEAFF
17	TRBV9	TRBJ2-1	CASSVAKAGAIYNEQFF
16	TRBV28	TRBJ1-1	CASSLMVQLGGSEAFF
15	TRBV4-1	TRBJ1-2	CASSQERAGVYGYTF
14	TRBV27	TRBJ2-7	CASSFSSVSYEQYF
14	TRBV24-1	TRBJ2-1	CATSNRGGNNEQFF
15	TRBV19	TRBJ2-7	CASSAYLGTDYEQYF
19	TRBV7-6	TRBJ2-3	CASSLASTGTSGSIGTQYF
15	TRBV4-1	TRBJ1-4	CASSQEALQDEKLFF
12	TRBV19	TRBJ1-2	CASSQTGVGYTF
14	TRBV14	TRBJ2-7	CASSREDREYEQYF
13	TRBV19	TRBJ1-1	CASSEQVGTEAFF
14	TRBV19	TRBJ2-7	CASSVGQFSYEQYF
13	TRBV25-1	TRBJ2-4	CASKEQTKNIQYF